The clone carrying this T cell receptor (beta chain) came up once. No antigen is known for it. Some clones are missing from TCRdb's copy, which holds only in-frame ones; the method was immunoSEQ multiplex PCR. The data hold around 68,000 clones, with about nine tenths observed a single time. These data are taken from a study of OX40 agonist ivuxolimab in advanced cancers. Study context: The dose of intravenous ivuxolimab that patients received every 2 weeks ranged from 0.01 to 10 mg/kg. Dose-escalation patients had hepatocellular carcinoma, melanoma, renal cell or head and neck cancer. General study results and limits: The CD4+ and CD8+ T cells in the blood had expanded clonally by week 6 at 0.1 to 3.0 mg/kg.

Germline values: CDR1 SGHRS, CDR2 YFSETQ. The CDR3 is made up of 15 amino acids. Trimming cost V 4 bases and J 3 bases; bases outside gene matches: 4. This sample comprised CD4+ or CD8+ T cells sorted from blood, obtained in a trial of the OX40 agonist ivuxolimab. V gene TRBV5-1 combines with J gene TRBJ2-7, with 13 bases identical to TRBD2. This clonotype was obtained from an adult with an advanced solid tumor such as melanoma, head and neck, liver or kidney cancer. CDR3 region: CASSPRTSGSYEQYF. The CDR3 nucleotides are TGCGCCAGCAGCCCCCGGACTAGCGGGAGCTACGAGCAGTACTTC. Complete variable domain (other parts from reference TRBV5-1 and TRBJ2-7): KAGVTQTPRYLIKTRGQQVTLSCSPISGHRSVSWYQQTPGQGLQFLFEYFSETQRNKGNFPGRFSGRQFSNSRSEMNVSTLELGDSALYLCASSPRTSGSYEQYFGPGTRLTVT.